This T cell receptor (beta chain) was retrieved from a study of cytomegalovirus exposure and HLA in healthy donors. General observations from the study: In an earlier analysis, about 90% or about 30%: the productive usage of most TCR beta V segments. In a later analysis, CMV-associated beta chains were mostly HLA-associated, it appeared. The study labeled 150 to 200 TCR beta chains cytomegalovirus-associated. According to reports, the classifier identified cytomegalovirus status with high specificity and sensitivity.

The PCR was carried out with 60 Vbeta primers and 13 Jbeta primers. TCRdb's table, derived via immunoSEQ multiplex PCR, lists solely in-frame clones and lacks some. The sample lists 90,000 or so clones; roughly 63% were seen once. About this clone itself: Its target is not known.

With V trimmed by 2 bases and J by 1 base, 3 bases remained unmatched. The CDR3 contains 15 residues. CDR1 is MNHNY and CDR2 is SVGAGI in the germline V gene (reference sequence). This sequence originates from a boy younger than 18 in good health and CMV-seropositive. This chain uses TRBV6-6 with TRBJ2-7; 9 positions agree with TRBD1. The sequenced material came from PBMCs. CDR3 bases: TGTGCCAGCAGTTACCCGGGACAGGGATCCTACGAGCAGTACTTC. Its protein is CASSYPGQGSYEQYF.